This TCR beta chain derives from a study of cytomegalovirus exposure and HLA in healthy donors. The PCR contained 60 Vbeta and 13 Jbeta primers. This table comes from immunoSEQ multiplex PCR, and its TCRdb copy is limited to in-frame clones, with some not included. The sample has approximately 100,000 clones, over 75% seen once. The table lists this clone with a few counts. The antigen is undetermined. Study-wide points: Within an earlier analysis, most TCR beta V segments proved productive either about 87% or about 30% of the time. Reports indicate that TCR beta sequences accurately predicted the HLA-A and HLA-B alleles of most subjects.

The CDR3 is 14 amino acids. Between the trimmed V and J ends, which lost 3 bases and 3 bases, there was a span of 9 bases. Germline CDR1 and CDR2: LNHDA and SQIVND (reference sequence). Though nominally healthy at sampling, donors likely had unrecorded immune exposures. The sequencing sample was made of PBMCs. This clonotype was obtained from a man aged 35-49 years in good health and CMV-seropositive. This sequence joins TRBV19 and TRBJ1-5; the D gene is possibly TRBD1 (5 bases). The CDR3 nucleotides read TGTGCCAGTAGTATGGGGCCTATCAATCAGCCCCAGCATTTT. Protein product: CASSMGPINQPQHF.